This record concerns one T cell receptor beta chain sequence. Antigen specificity is unknown. These data belong to a study of OX40 agonist ivuxolimab in advanced cancers. Study at large: The dose-escalation group included hepatocellular carcinoma, melanoma, renal cell carcinoma and head and neck cancer. Study-level findings and limits: At 0.1 to 3.0 mg/kg and by week 6, clonal expansion occurred in CD4+ and CD8+ blood T cells.

The CDR3 runs 13 residues. V lost 3 bases and J lost 1, with 5 bases in between. In germline, CDR1 is SEHNR, CDR2 FQNEAQ (reference sequence). The cohort excluded patients with autoimmune disease history or systemic immunosuppression. Here immunoSEQ multiplex PCR was the method, and the copy in TCRdb shows in-frame clones only, minus some. The sample consists of fewer than 100,000 clones, approximately 90% of them appearing once. The origin of this receptor is an adult with an advanced solid tumor such as melanoma, head and neck, liver or kidney cancer. The sequencing here drew on CD4+ or CD8+ T cells sorted from blood, taken in a trial of the OX40 agonist ivuxolimab. The chain joins TRBV7-9 to TRBJ2-3, with unresolved D. In DNA form, the CDR3 reads TGTGCCAGCAGCTTCGGCGGCACAGATACGCAGTATTTT. Protein: CASSFGGTDTQYF.